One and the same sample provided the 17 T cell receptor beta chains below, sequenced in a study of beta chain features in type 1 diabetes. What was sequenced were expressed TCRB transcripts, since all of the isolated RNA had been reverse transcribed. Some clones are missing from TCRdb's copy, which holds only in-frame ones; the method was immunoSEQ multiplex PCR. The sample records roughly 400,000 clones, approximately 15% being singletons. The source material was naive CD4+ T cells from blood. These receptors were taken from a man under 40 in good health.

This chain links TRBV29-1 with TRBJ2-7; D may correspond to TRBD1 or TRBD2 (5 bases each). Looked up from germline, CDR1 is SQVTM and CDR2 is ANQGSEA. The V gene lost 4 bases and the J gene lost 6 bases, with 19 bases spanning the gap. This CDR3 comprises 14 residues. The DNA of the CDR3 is TGCAGCGTTGCCGTCAGGCAGGGTCGGGGCGAGCAGTACTTC. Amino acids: CSVAVRQGRGEQYF.

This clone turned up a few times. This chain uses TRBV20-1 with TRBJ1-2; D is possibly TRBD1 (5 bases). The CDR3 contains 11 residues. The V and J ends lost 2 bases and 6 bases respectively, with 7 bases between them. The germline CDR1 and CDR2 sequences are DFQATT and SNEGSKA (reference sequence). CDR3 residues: CSARRGNGYTF. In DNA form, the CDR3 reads TGCAGTGCTAGAAGGGGAAATGGCTACACCTTC.

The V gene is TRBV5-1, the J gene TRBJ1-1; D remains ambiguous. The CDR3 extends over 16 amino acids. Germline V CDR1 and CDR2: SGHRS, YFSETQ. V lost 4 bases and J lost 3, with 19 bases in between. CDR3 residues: CASSRQKDFRDTEAFF. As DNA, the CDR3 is TGCGCCAGCAGCCGGCAGAAGGACTTCAGAGACACTGAAGCTTTCTTT. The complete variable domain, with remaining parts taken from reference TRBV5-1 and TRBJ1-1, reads KAGVTQTPRYLIKTRGQQVTLSCSPISGHRSVSWYQQTPGQGLQFLFEYFSETQRNKGNFPGRFSGRQFSNSRSEMNVSTLELGDSALYLCASSRQKDFRDTEAFFGQGTRLTVV.

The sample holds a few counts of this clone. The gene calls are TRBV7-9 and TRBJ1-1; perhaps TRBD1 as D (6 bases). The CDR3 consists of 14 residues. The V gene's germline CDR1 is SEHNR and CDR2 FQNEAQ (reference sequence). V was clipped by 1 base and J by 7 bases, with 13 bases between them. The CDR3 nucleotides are TGTGCCAGCAGCTTAGGGAACAGGGTTAATGAAGCTTTCTTT. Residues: CASSLGNRVNEAFF.

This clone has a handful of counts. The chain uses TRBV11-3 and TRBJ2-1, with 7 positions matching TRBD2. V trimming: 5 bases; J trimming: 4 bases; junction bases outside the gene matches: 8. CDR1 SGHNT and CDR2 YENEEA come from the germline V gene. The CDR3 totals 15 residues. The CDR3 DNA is TGTGCCAGCAGCATCCTCGGGACTAATTACAATGAGCAGTTCTTC. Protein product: CASSILGTNYNEQFF.

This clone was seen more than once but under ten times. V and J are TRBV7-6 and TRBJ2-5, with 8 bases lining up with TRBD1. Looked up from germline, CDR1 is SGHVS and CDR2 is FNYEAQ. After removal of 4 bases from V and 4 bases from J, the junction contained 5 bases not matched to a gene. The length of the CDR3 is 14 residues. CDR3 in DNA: TGTGCCAGCAGCTCGGACAGGGCGGGAGAGACCCAGTACTTC. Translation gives CASSSDRAGETQYF.

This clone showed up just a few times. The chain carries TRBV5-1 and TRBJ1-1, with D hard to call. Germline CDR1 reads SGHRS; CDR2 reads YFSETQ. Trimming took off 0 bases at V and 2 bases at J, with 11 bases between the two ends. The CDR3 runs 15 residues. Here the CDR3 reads CASSLAERDNTEAFF. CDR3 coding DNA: TGCGCCAGCAGCTTGGCGGAGCGCGACAACACTGAAGCTTTCTTT.

The DNA for the CDR3 is TGTGCCAGCAGCCAAGATCTGCAGGGTCCGAACACTGAAGCTTTCTTT. Amino acids: CASSQDLQGPNTEAFF. This rearrangement joins TRBV4-2 to TRBJ1-1; tentatively, D is TRBD1 (5 bases). This CDR3 is 16 amino acids long. Germline lookup yields CDR1 LGHNA and CDR2 YNFKEQ. The V end was cut by 0 bases, the J end by 1 base, with 12 bases between.

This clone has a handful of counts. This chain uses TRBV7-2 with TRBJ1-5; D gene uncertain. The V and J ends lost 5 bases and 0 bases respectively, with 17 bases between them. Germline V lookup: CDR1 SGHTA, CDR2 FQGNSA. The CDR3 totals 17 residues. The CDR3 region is CASSTISSRHSNQPQHF. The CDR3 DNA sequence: TGTGCCAGCAGCACCATTAGCAGCAGACATAGCAATCAGCCCCAGCATTTT.

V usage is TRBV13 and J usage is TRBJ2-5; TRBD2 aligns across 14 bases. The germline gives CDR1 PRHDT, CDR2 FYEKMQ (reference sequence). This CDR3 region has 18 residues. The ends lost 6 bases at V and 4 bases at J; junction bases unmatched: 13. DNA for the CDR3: TGTGCCAGCAGGGGTCCGGGACTAGCGGGGGCCCCCGGAGAGACCCAGTACTTC. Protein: CASRGPGLAGAPGETQYF.

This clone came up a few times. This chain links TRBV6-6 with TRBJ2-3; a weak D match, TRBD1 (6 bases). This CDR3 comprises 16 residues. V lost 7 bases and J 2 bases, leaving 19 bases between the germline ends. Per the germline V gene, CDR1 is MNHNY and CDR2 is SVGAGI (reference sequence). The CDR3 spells CASIPRPPGATDTQYF. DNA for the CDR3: TGTGCCAGCATTCCTCGGCCCCCAGGGGCCACAGATACGCAGTATTTT.

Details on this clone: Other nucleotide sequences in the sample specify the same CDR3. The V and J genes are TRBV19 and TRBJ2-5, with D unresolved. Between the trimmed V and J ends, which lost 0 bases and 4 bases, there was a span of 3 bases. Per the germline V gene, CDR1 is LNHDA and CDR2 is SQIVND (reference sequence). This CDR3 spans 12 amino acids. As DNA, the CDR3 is TGTGCCAGTAGTATAGATCTAGAGACCCAGTACTTC. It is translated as CASSIDLETQYF.

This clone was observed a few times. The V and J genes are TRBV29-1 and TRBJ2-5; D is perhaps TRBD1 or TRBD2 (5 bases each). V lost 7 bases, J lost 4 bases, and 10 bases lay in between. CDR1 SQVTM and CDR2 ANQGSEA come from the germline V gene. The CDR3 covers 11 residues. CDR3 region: CSAGRSETQYF. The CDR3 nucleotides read TGCAGCGCGGGACGGTCAGAGACCCAGTACTTC.

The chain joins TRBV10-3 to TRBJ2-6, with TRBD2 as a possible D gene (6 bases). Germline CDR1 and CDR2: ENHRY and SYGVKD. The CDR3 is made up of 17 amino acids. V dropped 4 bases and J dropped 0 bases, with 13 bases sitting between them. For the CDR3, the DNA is TGTGCCATCAGTGCCTTTCGGGAGACCTCTGGGGCCAACGTCCTGACTTTC. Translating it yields CAISAFRETSGANVLTF.

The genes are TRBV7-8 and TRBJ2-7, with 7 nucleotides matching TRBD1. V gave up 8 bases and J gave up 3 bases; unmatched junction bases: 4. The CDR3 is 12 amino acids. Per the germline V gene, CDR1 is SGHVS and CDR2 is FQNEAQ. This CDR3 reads CASGQAGYEQYF. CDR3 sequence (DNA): TGTGCCAGCGGACAGGCCGGCTACGAGCAGTACTTC.

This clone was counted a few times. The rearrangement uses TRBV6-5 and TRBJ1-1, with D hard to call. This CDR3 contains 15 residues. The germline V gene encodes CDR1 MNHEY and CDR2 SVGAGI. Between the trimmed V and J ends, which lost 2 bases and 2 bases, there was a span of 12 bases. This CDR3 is CASSYVGSRNTEAFF. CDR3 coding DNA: TGTGCCAGCAGTTACGTGGGTTCGCGTAACACTGAAGCTTTCTTT.

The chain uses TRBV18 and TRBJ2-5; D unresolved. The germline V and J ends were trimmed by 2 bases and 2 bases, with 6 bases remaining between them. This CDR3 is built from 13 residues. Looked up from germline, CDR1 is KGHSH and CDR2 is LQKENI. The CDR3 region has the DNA TGTGCCAGCTCACCAATGTTACAAGAGACCCAGTACTTC. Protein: CASSPMLQETQYF.